This is a list of T cell receptor beta chains from one sample in a study of T cells expressing NK-cell markers. TCRdb processed the 5' RACE reads again and assigns one entry to each CDR3 protein, with no DNA. The sample has about 450,000 distinct CDR3 sequences. Sequenced material: blood T cells: a sorted CD56 or NKG2C T cell subset, CD4+ or CD8+ T cells, or bulk PBMC T cells (not recorded which). These receptor sequences come from a woman aged 18 to 75 in good health. The CDR3 runs from the conserved cysteine through the conserved F or W.

>TRBV29-1|TRBJ2-3
CSVGWTGLDTQYF
>TRBV25-1|TRBJ1-1
CASSEGITEAFF
>TRBV12-3/TRBV12-4|TRBJ2-3
CASSPQIGDTQYF
>TRBV7-2|TRBJ1-1
CASSFTRGNTEAFF
>TRBV7-3|TRBJ2-7
CASSLGLAGGEQYF
>TRBV12-3/TRBV12-4|TRBJ2-1
CASHPYGGSSYNEQFF
>TRBV7-2|TRBJ2-1
CASSLVSLGGTGTEQFF
>TRBV5-5|TRBJ1-5
CASSSAFRGQPQHF
>TRBV28|TRBJ2-7
CASSLWADFSYEQYF
>TRBV20-1|TRBJ1-2
CSASSSLDSLVNYGYTF
>TRBV15|TRBJ2-1
CATSSSGPYNEQFF
>TRBV6-1|TRBJ2-7
CASSQPGQASYEQYF
>TRBV29-1|TRBJ2-3
CSVARTDTQYF
>TRBV6-2/TRBV6-3|TRBJ2-1
CASNPQASSYNEQFF
>TRBV10-2|TRBJ1-5
CASSEPMTGARGPQHF
>TRBV20-1|TRBJ2-1
CSARASGGPIYNEQFF
>TRBV5-1|TRBJ1-3
CASSLTDSRNTIYF
>TRBV11-2|TRBJ1-3
CASSLTRVRSGNTIYF
>TRBV7-9|TRBJ1-1
CASSLTGTSTEAFF
>TRBV5-6|TRBJ2-2
CASSLGLAVYSTGELFF
>TRBV28|TRBJ2-1
CASSYSTPLAMSYNEQFF
>TRBV4-3|TRBJ2-1
CASSQEWDSLFF
>TRBV4-3|TRBJ2-1
CASSQERIAGALYNEQFF
>TRBV20-1|TRBJ1-3
CSAGKSGNTIYF
>TRBV2|TRBJ1-4
CASSEGQPSNEKLFF
>TRBV19|TRBJ2-3
CASTDRGTSTDTQYF
>TRBV20-1|TRBJ2-5
CSAPPPSGSETQYF
>TRBV14|TRBJ2-1
CASSQPPRDEQFF
>TRBV12-3/TRBV12-4|TRBJ1-5
CASSLDRGPQHF
>TRBV20-1|TRBJ2-5
CSARDRAGSKTQYF
>TRBV4-3|TRBJ1-4
CASSQTGTNEKLFF
>TRBV5-1|TRBJ2-3
CASSLERRGVSDTQYF
>TRBV18|TRBJ1-6
CASLKDSYNSPLHF
>TRBV12-3/TRBV12-4|TRBJ2-2
CASGMMSGHNTGELFF
>TRBV7-2|TRBJ1-5
CASATYSNQPQHF
>TRBV6-1|TRBJ2-3
CASGALAGGTTDTQYF
>TRBV7-2|TRBJ2-1
CASSSRGGTNEQFF
>TRBV30|TRBJ2-2
CASYGGRPTGELFF
>TRBV6-1|TRBJ2-2
CASSGDSWTGELFF
>TRBV4-3|TRBJ2-4
CASSQGRGNIQYF
>TRBV5-1|TRBJ2-1
CASSRDYLSYNEQFF
>TRBV30|TRBJ1-2
CAWSADRGIEGYTF
>TRBV5-1|TRBJ2-5
CASSFGGLEETQYF
>TRBV30|TRBJ2-2
CACSQGTGGFGELFF
>TRBV2|TRBJ2-5
CASRGPEYQETQYF
>TRBV15|TRBJ2-3
CATSRDSGSRGDTQYF
>TRBV12-3/TRBV12-4|TRBJ2-7
CASSFSAGSYEQYF
>TRBV9|TRBJ1-5
CASSVKDSNQPQHF
>TRBV20-1|TRBJ1-2
CSAPSRDRGRVHGYTF
>TRBV29-1|TRBJ2-7
CSVRLAGYYEQYF
>TRBV11-2|TRBJ2-2
CASSLEVRPGELFF
>TRBV7-2|TRBJ1-1
CASSLVQVNEAFF